This record looks at one T cell receptor (beta chain) sequence and its context. Its specificity is unknown. The data derive from a study of CD8+ T cells in alopecia areata. Study as a whole: Those patients who were treated received oral tofacitinib, which was given at 5 to 10 mg twice daily for moderate-to-severe alopecia areata.

RNA extraction was followed by reverse transcription into cDNA, which acted as the sequencing template. The repertoire was sequenced with immunoSEQ multiplex PCR; TCRdb's copy has only in-frame clones and lacks some. The data contain about 180,000 clones, roughly 66% of them singletons. From germline, CDR1 is SEHNR and CDR2 FQNEAQ (reference sequence). With V trimmed by 4 bases and J by 1 base, 3 bases remained unmatched. The CDR3 sequence is 16 residues long. Study-level results: Scalp repertoires also include resident alphabeta T cells from normal skin. It was lesional scalp, especially alopecia totalis/universalis, that showed higher clonality than normal scalp.

This sequence joins TRBV7-9 and TRBJ2-3; 12 nucleotides align to TRBD2. The clonotype comes from a human donor with alopecia areata. This specimen was CD8+ T cells sorted from blood, taken at week 0. CDR3 sequence: CASSSRLAGGTDTQYF. CDR3 coding DNA: TGTGCCAGCAGCTCCAGACTAGCGGGGGGCACAGATACGCAGTATTTT.